One sample yielded the 10 T cell receptor beta chains listed below, sequenced in a study of cytomegalovirus exposure and HLA in healthy donors. Primers: 60 Vbeta forward and 13 Jbeta reverse. Libraries were prepared by immunoSEQ multiplex PCR; TCRdb keeps only in-frame clonotypes and omits some of them. The data hold about 76,000 clones, with 79% observed a single time. Sequenced sample: PBMCs. Every receptor here comes from a man aged 25-45 years in good health and CMV-seronegative.

V gene TRBV4-1 combines with J gene TRBJ2-7, with 10 nucleotides matching TRBD2. Germline V lookup: CDR1 MGHRA, CDR2 YSYEKL. The CDR3 consists of 17 residues. The V and J ends lost 0 bases and 3 bases, in that order; junction bases with no gene match: 8. CDR3 in DNA: TGCGCCAGCAGCCAAGATATCAAGCGGGGGGGCAACTACGAGCAGTACTTC. Residues: CASSQDIKRGGNYEQYF.

The CDR3 loop is CASSVQGNTGELFF. DNA of the CDR3: TGTGCCAGCAGTGTGCAGGGGAACACCGGGGAGCTGTTTTTT. V is TRBV6-1 and J is TRBJ2-2, with a tentative D call TRBD1 (5 bases). From germline, CDR1 is MNHNS and CDR2 SASEGT. The V and J ends lost 4 bases and 1 base respectively, with 7 bases between them. There are 14 residues in the CDR3.

The gene calls are TRBV4-2 and TRBJ2-7, with a tentative D call TRBD2 (6 bases). CDR3 size: 15 residues. Between the trimmed V and J ends, which lost 1 base and 7 bases, there was a span of 17 bases. In germline, CDR1 is LGHNA, CDR2 YNFKEQ. In DNA, the CDR3 is TGTGCCAGCAGCCAAGGGGCGGGATTAGTTGGGGAGCAGTACTTC. Translated, it gives CASSQGAGLVGEQYF.

With regard to this clone: The junction and the germline gene differ at one end; a read error may be behind it. This chain uses TRBV9 with TRBJ1-2; TRBD1 aligns across 8 bases. Germline lookup yields CDR1 SGDLS and CDR2 YYNGEE. This CDR3 spans 12 amino acids. The CDR3 DNA reads as TGTGCCAGCGGGCAGGGGGCGCAAGGCTACCCCTTC. Its protein is CASGQGAQGYPF.

The chain carries TRBV5-1 and TRBJ2-3, with TRBD2 matching over 11 bases. The CDR3 sequence is 17 residues long. V trimming: 2 bases; J trimming: 3 bases; junction bases outside the gene matches: 8. Germline values: CDR1 SGHRS, CDR2 YFSETQ. In DNA, the CDR3 is TGCGCCAGCAGCTTTACCCTAGCGGGAGGACCGACAGATACGCAGTATTTT. Residues: CASSFTLAGGPTDTQYF.

A word on this clone: Other DNA sequences within the sample encode an identical CDR3. The chain joins TRBV5-6 to TRBJ1-2; D is unresolved. Germline V CDR1 and CDR2: SGHDT, YYEEEE. This CDR3 region has 12 residues. Trimming left V 0 bases short and J 5 bases short, with 5 bases between. CDR3 sequence: CASSLARYGYTF. The CDR3 bases are TGTGCCAGCAGCTTGGCGCGATATGGCTACACCTTC.

J is TRBJ2-5 and V is TRBV12-5, with D possibly TRBD1 on 5 matching bases. This CDR3 has 12 residues. V shed 6 bases and J shed 1 base, with 6 bases lying between them. Germline V lookup: CDR1 LGHNT, CDR2 FRNRAP. The DNA of the CDR3 is TGTGCTAGTGGGGACATCCAAGAGACCCAGTACTTC. As protein: CASGDIQETQYF.

J is TRBJ2-5 and V is TRBV13; perhaps TRBD2 as D (6 bases). Germline lookup yields CDR1 PRHDT and CDR2 FYEKMQ (reference sequence). V was clipped by 5 bases and J by 7 bases, with 11 bases between them. The CDR3 runs 12 residues. The CDR3 protein is CASSPLSGTQYF. CDR3 nucleotides: TGTGCCAGCAGCCCACTTAGCGGGACCCAGTACTTC.

This clone was found a few times. The chain links TRBV19 to TRBJ1-5; the D is unclear. CDR3 length: 13 residues. Deletions cut 3 bases from V and 4 bases from J, with 7 bases between. CDR1 and CDR2 (germline): LNHDA, SQIVND (reference sequence). The CDR3 DNA sequence: TGTGCCAGTAGTATGACTTCTAATCAGCCCCAGCATTTT. This encodes CASSMTSNQPQHF.

The V and J genes are TRBV2 and TRBJ2-1, with 7 bases fitting TRBD1. Germline values: CDR1 SNHLY, CDR2 FYNNEI. Germline trimming cut 6 bases from V and 5 bases from J; bases unmatched to any gene: 7. CDR3 length: 14 residues. The CDR3 protein is CASRLPGQHNEQFF. CDR3 nucleotide sequence: TGTGCCAGCAGGCTCCCGGGACAGCACAATGAGCAGTTCTTC.